Included here is one TCR beta chain sequence, with context. The sample originates from a study of blood T cell repertoires in COVID-19. This table comes from immunoSEQ multiplex PCR, and its TCRdb copy is limited to in-frame clones, with some not included. The table records hundreds of thousands of clones, around nine tenths of them present only once. This sequence was found in an older woman in a cohort exposed to, infected with or recovered from COVID-19 (not recorded which). Sequencing was performed on PBMCs or T cells enriched from blood (not recorded which).

The CDR3 loop reads CASRHRAASLNTGELFF. The CDR3 nucleotides are TGTGCCAGCAGGCACCGCGCGGCCTCCCTCAACACCGGGGAGCTGTTTTTT. The chain carries TRBV3-1 (or the pseudogene TRBV3-2) and TRBJ2-2; unclear D gene. The CDR3 contains 17 residues. The V gene lost 6 bases and the J gene lost 2 bases, with 19 bases spanning the gap. Germline CDR1 and CDR2: LGHDT and YNNKEL (reference sequence).